This TCR beta chain emerged from a study of OX40 agonist ivuxolimab in advanced cancers. Study-level information: With a range of about 23 to 85, age averaged roughly 61 years, and 70% to 85% were male. Whole-study results and caveats: The average count of expanded clones was higher among CD8+ T cells than among CD4+.

TCRdb's table, derived via immunoSEQ multiplex PCR, lists solely in-frame clones and lacks some. The sample yields about 42,000 clones, under 90% seen once. Note on this clone: Its antigen is still unknown.

Anyone with autoimmune disease history or systemic immunosuppression was excluded. Blood was sampled at baseline, cycle 4 day 1, and cycle 7 day 1. The sample in question was CD4+ or CD8+ T cells sorted from blood, obtained in a trial of the OX40 agonist ivuxolimab. The clonotype was recovered from an adult with an advanced solid tumor such as melanoma, head and neck, liver or kidney cancer.

CDR3: CASSEQTQRTGDGYTF. The CDR3 coding sequence is TGTGCCAGCAGCGAGCAAACTCAGAGGACAGGTGACGGCTACACCTTC. The V gene is TRBV9, the J gene TRBJ1-2; 7 bases map to TRBD1. CDR1 is SGDLS, CDR2 YYNGEE, per germline. The CDR3 runs to 16 residues. Trimming cost V 3 bases and J 8 bases; bases outside gene matches: 16.